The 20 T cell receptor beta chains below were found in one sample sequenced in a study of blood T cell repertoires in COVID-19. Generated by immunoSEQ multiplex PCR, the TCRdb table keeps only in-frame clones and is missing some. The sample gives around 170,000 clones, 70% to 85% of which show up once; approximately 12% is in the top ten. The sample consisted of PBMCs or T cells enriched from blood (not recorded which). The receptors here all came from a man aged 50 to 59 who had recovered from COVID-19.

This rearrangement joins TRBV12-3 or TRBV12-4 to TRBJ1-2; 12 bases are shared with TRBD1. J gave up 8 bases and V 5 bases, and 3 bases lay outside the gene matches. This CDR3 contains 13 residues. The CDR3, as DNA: TGTGCCAGCAGTAGGGACAGGGGGCCCGGCTACACCTTC. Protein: CASSRDRGPGYTF.

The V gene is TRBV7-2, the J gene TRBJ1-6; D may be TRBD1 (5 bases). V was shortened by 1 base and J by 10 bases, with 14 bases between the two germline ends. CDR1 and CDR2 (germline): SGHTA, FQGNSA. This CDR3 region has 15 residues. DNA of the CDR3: TGTGCCAGCAGCTTAGGGTCAGGGTTAAGATCACCCCTCCACTTT. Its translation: CASSLGSGLRSPLHF.

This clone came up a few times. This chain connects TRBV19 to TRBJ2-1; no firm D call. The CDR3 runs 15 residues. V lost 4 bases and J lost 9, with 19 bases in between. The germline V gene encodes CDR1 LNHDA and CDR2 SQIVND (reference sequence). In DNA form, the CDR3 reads TGTGCCAGTAGTAATCCAGCGATTCACCCCAGTGAGCAGTTCTTC. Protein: CASSNPAIHPSEQFF.

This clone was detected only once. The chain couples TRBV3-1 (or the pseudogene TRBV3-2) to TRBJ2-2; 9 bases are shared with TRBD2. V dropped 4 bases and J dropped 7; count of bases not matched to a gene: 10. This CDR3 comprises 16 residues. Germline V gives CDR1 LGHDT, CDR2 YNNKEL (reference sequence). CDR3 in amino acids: CASSPTGGGAIGELFF. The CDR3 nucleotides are TGTGCCAGCAGCCCTACCGGCGGGGGGGCGATCGGGGAGCTGTTTTTT.

The chain's CDR3 is CASSQDSGRYRNIQYF. The CDR3 DNA is TGCGCCAGCAGCCAAGATAGCGGACGTTACCGAAACATTCAGTACTTC. The rearrangement joins TRBV4-3 to TRBJ2-4; possibly TRBD2 for D (6 bases). V was clipped by 0 bases and J by 6 bases, with 15 bases between them. Germline V lookup: CDR1 LGHNA, CDR2 YSLEER. This CDR3 region has 16 residues.

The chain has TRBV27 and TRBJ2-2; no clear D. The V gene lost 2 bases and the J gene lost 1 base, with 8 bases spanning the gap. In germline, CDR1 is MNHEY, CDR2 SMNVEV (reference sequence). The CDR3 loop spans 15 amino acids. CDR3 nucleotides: TGTGCCAGCAGTTTAGTCCCGGGGAACACCGGGGAGCTGTTTTTT. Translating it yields CASSLVPGNTGELFF.

CDR3 residues: CASSLTPGQNIEKLFF. Written as DNA, the CDR3 is TGCGCCAGCAGCCTTACTCCGGGACAGAATATCGAAAAACTGTTTTTT. The chain uses TRBV4-1 and TRBJ1-4, with 7 bases fitting TRBD1. CDR1 is MGHRA and CDR2 is YSYEKL in the germline V gene. After removal of 4 bases from V and 8 bases from J, the junction contained 13 bases not matched to a gene. The CDR3 is 16 residues long.

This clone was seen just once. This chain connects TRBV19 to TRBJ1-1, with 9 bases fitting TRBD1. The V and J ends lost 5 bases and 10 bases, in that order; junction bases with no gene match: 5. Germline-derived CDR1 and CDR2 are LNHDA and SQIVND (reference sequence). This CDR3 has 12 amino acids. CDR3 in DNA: TGTGCCAGTAGTCTTACAGGGGGCGCAGCTTTCTTT. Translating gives CASSLTGGAAFF.

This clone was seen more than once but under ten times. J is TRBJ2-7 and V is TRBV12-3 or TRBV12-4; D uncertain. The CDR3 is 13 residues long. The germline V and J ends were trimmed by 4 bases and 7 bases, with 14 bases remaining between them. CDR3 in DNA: TGTGCCAGCAGTTATGGGCCACAGTCGGAGCAGTACTTC. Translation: CASSYGPQSEQYF.

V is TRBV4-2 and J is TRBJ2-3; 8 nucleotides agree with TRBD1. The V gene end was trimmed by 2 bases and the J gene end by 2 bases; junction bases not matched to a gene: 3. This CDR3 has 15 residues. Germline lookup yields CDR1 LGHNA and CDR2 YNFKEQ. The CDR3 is CASSQTGGFTDTQYF. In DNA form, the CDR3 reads TGTGCCAGCAGCCAAACAGGGGGTTTCACAGATACGCAGTATTTT.

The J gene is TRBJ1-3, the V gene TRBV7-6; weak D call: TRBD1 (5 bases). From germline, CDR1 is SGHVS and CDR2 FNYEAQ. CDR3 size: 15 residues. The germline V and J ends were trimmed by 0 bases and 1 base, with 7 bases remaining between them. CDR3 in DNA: TGTGCCAGCAGCTTAGCGCAGGGATCTGGAAACACCATATATTTT. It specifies CASSLAQGSGNTIYF.

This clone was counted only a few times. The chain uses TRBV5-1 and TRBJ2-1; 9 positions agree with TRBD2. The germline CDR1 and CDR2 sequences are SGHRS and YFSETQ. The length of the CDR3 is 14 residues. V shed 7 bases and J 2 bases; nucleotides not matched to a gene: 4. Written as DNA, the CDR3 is TGCGCCAGCGGCGGGGGGGATGCCTACAATGAGCAGTTCTTC. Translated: CASGGGDAYNEQFF. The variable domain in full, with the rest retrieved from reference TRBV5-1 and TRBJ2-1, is KAGVTQTPRYLIKTRGQQVTLSCSPISGHRSVSWYQQTPGQGLQFLFEYFSETQRNKGNFPGRFSGRQFSNSRSEMNVSTLELGDSALYLCASGGGDAYNEQFFGPGTRLTVL.

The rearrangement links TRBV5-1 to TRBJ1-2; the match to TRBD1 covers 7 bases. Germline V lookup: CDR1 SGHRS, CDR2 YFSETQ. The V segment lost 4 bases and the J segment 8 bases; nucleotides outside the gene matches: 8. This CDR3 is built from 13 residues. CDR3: CASSPQTGRGYTF. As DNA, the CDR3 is TGCGCCAGCAGCCCACAGACAGGGCGGGGCTACACCTTC.

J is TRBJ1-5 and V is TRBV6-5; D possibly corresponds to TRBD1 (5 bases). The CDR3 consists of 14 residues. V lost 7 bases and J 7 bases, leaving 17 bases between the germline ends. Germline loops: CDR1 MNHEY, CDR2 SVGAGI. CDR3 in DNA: TGTGCCAGCACTAAAAGGGGTAGAGAACAGCCCCAGCATTTT. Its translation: CASTKRGREQPQHF.

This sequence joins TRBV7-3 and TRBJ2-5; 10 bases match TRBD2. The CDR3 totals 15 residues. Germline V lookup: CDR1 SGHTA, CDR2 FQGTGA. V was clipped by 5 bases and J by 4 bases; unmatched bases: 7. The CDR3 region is CASSLLAGVGETQYF. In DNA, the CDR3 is TGTGCCAGCAGCCTCCTAGCGGGGGTAGGAGAGACCCAGTACTTC.

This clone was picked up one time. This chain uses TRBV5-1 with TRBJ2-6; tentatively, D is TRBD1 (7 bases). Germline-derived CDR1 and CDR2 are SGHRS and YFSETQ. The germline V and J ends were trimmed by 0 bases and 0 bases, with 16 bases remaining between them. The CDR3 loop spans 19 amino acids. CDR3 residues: CASSLGRGLLYSGANVLTF. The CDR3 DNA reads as TGCGCCAGCAGCTTGGGGAGGGGGCTGCTCTACTCTGGGGCCAACGTCCTGACTTTC.

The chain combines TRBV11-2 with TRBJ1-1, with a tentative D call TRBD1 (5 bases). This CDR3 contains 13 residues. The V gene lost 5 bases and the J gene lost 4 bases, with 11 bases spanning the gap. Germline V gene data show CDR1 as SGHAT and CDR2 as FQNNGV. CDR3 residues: CASSRLRGTEAFF. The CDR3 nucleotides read TGTGCCAGCAGCAGATTAAGGGGCACTGAAGCTTTCTTT.

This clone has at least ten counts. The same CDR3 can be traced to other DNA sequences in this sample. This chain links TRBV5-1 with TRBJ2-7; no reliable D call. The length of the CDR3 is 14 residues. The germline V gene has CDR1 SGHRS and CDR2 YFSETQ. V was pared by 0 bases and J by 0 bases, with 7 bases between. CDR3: CASSLAGSSYEQYF. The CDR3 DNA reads TGCGCCAGCAGCTTGGCAGGAAGCTCCTACGAGCAGTACTTC.

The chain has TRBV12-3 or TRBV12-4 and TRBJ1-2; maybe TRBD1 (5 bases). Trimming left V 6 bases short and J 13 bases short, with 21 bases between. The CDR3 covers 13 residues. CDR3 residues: CASSSQVGSSSTF. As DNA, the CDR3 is TGTGCCAGCAGCTCACAGGTGGGGTCTTCTTCCACCTTC.

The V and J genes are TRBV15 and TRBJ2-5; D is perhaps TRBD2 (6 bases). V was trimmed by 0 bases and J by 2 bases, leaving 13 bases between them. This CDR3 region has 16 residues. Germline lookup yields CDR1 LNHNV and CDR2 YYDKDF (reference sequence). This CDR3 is CATSRDFGGAQETQYF. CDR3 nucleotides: TGTGCCACCAGCAGAGATTTTGGCGGGGCACAAGAGACCCAGTACTTC.